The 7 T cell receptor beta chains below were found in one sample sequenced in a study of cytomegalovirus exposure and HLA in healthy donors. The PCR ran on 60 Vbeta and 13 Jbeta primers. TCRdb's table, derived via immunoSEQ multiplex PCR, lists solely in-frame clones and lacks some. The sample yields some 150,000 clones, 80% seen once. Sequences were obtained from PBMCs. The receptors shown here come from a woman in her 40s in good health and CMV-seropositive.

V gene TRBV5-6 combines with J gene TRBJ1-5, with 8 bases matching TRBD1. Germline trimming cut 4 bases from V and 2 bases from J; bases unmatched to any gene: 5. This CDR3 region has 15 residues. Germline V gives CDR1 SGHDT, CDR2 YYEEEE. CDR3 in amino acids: CASSRTGIGNQPQHF. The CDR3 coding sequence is TGTGCCAGCAGCCGGACAGGGATAGGCAATCAGCCCCAGCATTTT.

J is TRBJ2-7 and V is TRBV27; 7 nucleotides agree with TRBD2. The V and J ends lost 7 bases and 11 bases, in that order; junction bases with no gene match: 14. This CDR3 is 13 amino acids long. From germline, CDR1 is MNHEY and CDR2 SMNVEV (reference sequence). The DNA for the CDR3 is TGTGCCAGCATGGGCTACTCCGATCGGGGGGAGTACTTC. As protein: CASMGYSDRGEYF.

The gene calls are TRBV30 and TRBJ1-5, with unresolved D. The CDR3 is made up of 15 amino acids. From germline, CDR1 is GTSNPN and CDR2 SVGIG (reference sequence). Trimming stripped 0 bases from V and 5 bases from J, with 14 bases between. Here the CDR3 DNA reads TGTGCCTGGAGTGTAAACACGCGAGAGGATCAGCCCCAGCATTTT. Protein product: CAWSVNTREDQPQHF.

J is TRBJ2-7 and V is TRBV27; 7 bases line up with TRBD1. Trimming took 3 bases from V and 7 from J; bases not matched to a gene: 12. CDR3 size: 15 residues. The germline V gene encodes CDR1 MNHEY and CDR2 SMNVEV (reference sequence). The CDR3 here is CASSFSGTAKGEQYF. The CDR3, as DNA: TGTGCCAGCAGTTTTTCCGGGACAGCCAAGGGAGAGCAGTACTTC.

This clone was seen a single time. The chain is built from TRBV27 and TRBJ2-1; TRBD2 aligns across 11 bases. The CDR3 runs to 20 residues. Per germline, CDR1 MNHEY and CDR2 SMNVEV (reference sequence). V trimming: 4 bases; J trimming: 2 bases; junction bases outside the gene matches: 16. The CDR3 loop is CASSSKGGSGRARTYNEQFF. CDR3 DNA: TGTGCCAGCAGTTCTAAAGGGGGTAGCGGGAGGGCCAGGACCTACAATGAGCAGTTCTTC.

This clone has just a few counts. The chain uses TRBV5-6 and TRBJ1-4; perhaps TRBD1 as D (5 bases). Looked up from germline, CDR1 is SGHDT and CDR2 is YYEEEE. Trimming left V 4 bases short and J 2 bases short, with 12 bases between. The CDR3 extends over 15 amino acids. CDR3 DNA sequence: TGTGCCAGCAGCACCGGGTACAGGACTAATGAAAAACTGTTTTTT. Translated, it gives CASSTGYRTNEKLFF.

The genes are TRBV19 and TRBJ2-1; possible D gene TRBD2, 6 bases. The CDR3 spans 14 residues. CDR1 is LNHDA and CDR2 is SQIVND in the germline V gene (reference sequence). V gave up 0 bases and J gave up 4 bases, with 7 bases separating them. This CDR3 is CASSIDGRYNEQFF. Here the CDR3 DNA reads TGTGCCAGTAGTATAGACGGGAGATACAATGAGCAGTTCTTC. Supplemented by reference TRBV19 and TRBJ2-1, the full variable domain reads DGGITQSPKYLFRKEGQNVTLSCEQNLNHDAMYWYRQDPGQGLRLIYYSQIVNDFQKGDIAEGYSVSREKKESFPLTVTSAQKNPTAFYLCASSIDGRYNEQFFGPGTRLTVL.